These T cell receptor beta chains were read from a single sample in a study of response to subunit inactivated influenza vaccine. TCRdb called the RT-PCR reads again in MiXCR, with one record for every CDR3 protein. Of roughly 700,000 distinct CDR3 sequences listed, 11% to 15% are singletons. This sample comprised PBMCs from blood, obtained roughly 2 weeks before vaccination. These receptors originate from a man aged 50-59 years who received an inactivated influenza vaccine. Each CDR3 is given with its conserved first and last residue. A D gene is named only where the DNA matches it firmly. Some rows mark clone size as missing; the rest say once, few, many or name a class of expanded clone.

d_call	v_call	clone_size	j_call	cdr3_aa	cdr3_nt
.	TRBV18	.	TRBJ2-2	CASSPSVQRGRTGELFF	TGTGCCAGCTCACCATCGGTTCAACGGGGCCGCACCGGGGAGCTGTTTTTT
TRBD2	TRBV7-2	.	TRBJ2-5	CASSLAGSGGAGKTQYF	TGTGCCAGCAGCTTAGCGGGTAGCGGGGGGGCCGGAAAGACCCAGTACTTC
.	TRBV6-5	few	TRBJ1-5	CASSLPGPSGSSNQPQHF	TGTGCCAGCAGTCTACCGGGCCCCTCTGGATCCAGCAATCAGCCCCAGCATTTT
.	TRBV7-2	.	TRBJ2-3	CASSLFRGRGDTQYF	TGTGCCAGCAGCTTATTCAGGGGGAGGGGCGATACGCAGTATTTT
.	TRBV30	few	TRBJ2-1	CAWSVDEQFF	TGTGCCTGGAGTGTAGATGAGCAGTTCTTC
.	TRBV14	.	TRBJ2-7	CASSQVGLLNSYEQYF	TGTGCCAGCAGCCAAGTAGGACTTCTAAACTCCTACGAGCAGTACTTC
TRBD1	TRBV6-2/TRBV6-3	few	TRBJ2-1	CASSYPRDSYYNEQFF	TGTGCCAGCAGTTACCCACGGGACAGTTACTACAATGAGCAGTTCTTC
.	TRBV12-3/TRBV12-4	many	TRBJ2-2	CASTQGPGELFF	TGTGCCAGCACCCAGGGACCCGGGGAGCTGTTTTTT
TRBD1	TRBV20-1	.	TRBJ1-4	CSARETGGWNEKLFF	TGCAGTGCTAGAGAAACAGGGGGATGGAATGAAAAACTGTTTTTT
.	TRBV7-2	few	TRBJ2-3	CASSLALWSTDTQYF	TGTGCCAGCAGCTTAGCACTTTGGAGCACAGATACGCAGTATTTT
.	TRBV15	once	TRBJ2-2	CATSPRALGTGELFF	TGTGCCACCAGCCCGCGGGCCCTGGGGACCGGGGAGCTGTTTTTT
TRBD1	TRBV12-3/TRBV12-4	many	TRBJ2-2	CATRQGTGELFF	TGTGCCACCCGACAGGGTACTGGGGAGCTGTTTTTT
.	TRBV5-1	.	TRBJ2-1	CASSLEGVGYNEQFF	TGCGCCAGCAGCTTGGAGGGGGTCGGCTACAATGAGCAGTTCTTC
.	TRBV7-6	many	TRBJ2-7	CASSTVDGGEQYF	TGTGCCAGCAGTACCGTCGACGGGGGCGAGCAGTACTTC